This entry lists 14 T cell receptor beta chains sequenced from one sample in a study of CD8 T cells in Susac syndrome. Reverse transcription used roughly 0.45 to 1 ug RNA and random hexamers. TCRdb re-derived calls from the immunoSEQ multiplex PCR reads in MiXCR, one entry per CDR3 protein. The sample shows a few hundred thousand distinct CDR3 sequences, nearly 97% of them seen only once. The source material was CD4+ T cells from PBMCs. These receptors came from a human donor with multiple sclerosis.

The CDR3 reads CASSLQTGGEQYF. Here the CDR3 DNA reads TGTGCCAGCAGCCTTCAAACAGGGGGCGAGCAGTACTTC. This chain joins TRBV7-3 and TRBJ2-7; TRBD1 matches 8 bases. After removal of 5 bases from V and 6 bases from J, the junction contained 6 bases not matched to a gene. CDR3 length: 13 amino acids. Germline V lookup: CDR1 SGHTA, CDR2 FQGTGA.

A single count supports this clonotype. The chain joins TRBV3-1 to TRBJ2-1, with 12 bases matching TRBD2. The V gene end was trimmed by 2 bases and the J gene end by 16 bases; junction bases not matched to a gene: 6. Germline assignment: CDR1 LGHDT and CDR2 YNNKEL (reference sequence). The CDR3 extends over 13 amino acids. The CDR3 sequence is CASSQLAGGPKFF. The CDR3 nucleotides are TGTGCCAGCAGCCAACTAGCGGGAGGGCCAAAATTCTTC.

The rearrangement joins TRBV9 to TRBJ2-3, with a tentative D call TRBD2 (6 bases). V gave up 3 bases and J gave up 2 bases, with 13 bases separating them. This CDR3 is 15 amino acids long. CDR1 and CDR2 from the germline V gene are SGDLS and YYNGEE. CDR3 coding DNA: TGTGCCAGCAGCGCGGGCCTAGCGCCCACAGATACGCAGTATTTT. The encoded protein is CASSAGLAPTDTQYF. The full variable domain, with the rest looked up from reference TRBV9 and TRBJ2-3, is DSGVTQTPKHLITATGQRVTLRCSPRSGDLSVYWYQQSLDQGLQFLIQYYNGEERAKGNILERFSAQQFPDLHSELNLSSLELGDSALYFCASSAGLAPTDTQYFGPGTRLTVL.

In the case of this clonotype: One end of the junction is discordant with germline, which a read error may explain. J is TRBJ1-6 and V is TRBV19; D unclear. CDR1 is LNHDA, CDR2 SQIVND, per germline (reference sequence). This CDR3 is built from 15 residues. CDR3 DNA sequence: TGTGCCACATATGAACTCCAGAGTCAGTATTCGCCCCTCCACTTT. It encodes CATYELQSQYSPLHF.

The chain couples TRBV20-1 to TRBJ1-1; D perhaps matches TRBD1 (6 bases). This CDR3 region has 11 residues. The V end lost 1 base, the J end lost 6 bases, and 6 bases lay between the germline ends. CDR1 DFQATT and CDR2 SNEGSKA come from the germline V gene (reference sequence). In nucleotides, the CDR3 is TGCAGTGCTAGAGGGGGGCCTGAAGCTTTCTTT. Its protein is CSARGGPEAFF.

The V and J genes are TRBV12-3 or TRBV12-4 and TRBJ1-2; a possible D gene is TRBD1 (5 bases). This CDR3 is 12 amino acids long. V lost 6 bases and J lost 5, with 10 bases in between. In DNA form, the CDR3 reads TGTGCCAGCAGAAAGGGACCATATGGCTACACCTTC. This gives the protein CASRKGPYGYTF.

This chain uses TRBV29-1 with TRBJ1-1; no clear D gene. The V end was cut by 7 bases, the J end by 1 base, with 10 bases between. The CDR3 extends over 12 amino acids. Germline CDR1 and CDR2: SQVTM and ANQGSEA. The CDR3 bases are TGCAGCGCAGTTCCTGGGAACACTGAAGCTTTCTTT. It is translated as CSAVPGNTEAFF.

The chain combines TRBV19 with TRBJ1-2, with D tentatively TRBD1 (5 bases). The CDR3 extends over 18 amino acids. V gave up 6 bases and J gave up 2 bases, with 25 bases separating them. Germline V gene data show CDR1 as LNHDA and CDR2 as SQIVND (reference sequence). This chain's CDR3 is CASSPIPRQRGLNYGYTF. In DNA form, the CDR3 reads TGTGCCAGTAGCCCCATCCCCCGACAGAGGGGTCTGAACTATGGCTACACCTTC.

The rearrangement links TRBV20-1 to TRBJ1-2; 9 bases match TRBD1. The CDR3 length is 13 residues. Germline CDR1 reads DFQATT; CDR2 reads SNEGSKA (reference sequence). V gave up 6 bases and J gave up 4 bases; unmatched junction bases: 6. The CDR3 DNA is TGCAGTGCCGGGACAGGGAAGGGCTATGGCTACACCTTC. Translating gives CSAGTGKGYGYTF.

The chain's CDR3 is CSASHTGELFF. In DNA, the CDR3 is TGCAGTGCTAGCCACACCGGGGAGCTGTTTTTT. This chain links TRBV20-1 with TRBJ2-2, with D hard to call. With 3 bases removed from V and 3 bases from J, the gap between germline ends came to 2 bases. The CDR3 is made up of 11 amino acids. CDR1 is DFQATT and CDR2 is SNEGSKA in the germline V gene (reference sequence).

As DNA, the CDR3 is TGTGCCAGCAGTGAAGAGACCCCGACTCTTAATTCACCCCTCCACTTT. Protein sequence: CASSEETPTLNSPLHF. J is TRBJ1-6 and V is TRBV2; D not certain. With 1 base removed from V and 6 bases from J, the gap between germline ends came to 13 bases. CDR1 is SNHLY and CDR2 is FYNNEI in the germline V gene. This CDR3 region has 16 residues.

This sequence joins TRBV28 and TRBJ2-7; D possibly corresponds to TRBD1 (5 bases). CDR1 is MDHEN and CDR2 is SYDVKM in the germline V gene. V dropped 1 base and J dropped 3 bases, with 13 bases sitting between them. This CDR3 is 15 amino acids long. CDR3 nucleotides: TGTGCCAGCAGTTTATTAAGGAAGGGGCTCTACGAGCAGTACTTC. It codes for CASSLLRKGLYEQYF.

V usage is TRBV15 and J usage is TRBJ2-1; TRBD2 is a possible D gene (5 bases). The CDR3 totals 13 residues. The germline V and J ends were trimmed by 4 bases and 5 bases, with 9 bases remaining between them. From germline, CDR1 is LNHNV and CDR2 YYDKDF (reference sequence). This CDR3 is CATSIRLNNEQFF. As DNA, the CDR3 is TGTGCCACCAGCATTCGACTAAACAATGAGCAGTTCTTC.

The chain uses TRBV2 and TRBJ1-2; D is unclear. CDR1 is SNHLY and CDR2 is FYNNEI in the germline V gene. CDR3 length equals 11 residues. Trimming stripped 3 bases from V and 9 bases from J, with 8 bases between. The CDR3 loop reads CASSENVRYTF. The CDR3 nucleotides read TGTGCCAGCAGTGAGAATGTTCGCTACACCTTC. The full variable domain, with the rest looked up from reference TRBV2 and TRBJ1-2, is EPEVTQTPSHQVTQMGQEVILRCVPISNHLYFYWYRQILGQKVEFLVSFYNNEISEKSEIFDDQFSVERPDGSNFTLKIRSTKLEDSAMYFCASSENVRYTFGSGTRLTVV.